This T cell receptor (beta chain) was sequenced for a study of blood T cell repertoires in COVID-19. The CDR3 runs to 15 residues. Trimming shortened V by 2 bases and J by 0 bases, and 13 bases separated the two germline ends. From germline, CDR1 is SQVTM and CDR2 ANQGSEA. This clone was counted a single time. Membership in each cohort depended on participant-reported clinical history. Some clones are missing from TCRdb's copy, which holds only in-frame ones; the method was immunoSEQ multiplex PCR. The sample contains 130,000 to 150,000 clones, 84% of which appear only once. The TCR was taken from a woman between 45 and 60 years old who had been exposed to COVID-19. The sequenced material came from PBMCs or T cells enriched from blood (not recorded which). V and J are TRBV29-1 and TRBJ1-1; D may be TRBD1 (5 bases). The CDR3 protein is CSVERGAGVNTEAFF. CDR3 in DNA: TGCAGCGTTGAAAGGGGCGCTGGAGTGAACACTGAAGCTTTCTTT.